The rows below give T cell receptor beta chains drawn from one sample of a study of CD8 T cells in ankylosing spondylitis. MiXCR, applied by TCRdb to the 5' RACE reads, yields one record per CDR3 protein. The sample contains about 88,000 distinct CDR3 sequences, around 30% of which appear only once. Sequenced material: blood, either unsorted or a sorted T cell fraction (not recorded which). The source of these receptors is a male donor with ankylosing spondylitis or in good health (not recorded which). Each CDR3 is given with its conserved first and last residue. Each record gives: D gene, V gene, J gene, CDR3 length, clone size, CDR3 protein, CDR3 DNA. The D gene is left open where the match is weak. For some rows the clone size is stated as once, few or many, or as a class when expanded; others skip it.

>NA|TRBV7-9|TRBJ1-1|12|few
CASSFTGDLAFF
TGTGCCAGCAGCTTTACTGGGGATTTAGCTTTCTTT
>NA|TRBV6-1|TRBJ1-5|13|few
CASSRGSNQPQHF
TGTGCCAGCAGTCGGGGTAGCAATCAGCCCCAGCATTTT
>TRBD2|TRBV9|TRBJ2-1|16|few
CASSVTTSGYNDEQFF
TGTGCCAGCAGCGTCACGACTAGCGGGTATAACGATGAGCAGTTCTTC
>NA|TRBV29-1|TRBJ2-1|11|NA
CSVAPYGEQFF
TGCAGCGTGGCGCCTTATGGTGAGCAGTTCTTC
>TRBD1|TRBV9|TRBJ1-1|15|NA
CASSARTGRYTEAFF
TGTGCCAGCAGCGCCCGGACAGGGCGGTACACTGAAGCTTTCTTT
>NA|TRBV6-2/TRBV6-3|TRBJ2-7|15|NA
CASSRVRTDLNEQYF
TGTGCCAGCAGCCGCGTCCGGACAGATCTGAATGAGCAGTACTTC
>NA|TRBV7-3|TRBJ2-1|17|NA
CASSLTSTGAIYNEQFF
TGTGCCAGCAGCTTAACGTCTACGGGGGCTATATACAATGAGCAGTTCTTC
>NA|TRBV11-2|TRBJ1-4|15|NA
CASSIWGGPNEKLFF
TGTGCCAGCAGCATCTGGGGTGGACCTAATGAAAAACTGTTTTTT
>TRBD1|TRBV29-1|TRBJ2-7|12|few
CSAGTDYLEQYF
TGCAGCGCCGGGACAGACTACTTGGAGCAGTACTTC
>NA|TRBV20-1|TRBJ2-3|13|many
CSAFRPKGDTQYF
TGCAGTGCATTCCGCCCCAAAGGAGATACGCAGTATTTT
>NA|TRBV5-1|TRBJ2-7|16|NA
CASSWRGQTHSYEQYF
TGCGCCAGCAGCTGGCGGGGACAGACACACTCCTACGAGCAGTACTTC
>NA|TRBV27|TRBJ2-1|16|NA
CASSLGGGDPYNEQFF
TGTGCCAGCAGTTTAGGAGGGGGGGACCCCTACAATGAGCAGTTCTTC
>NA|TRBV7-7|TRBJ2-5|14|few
CASSPTTQGETQYF
TGTGCCAGCAGTCCAACCACACAAGGGGAGACCCAGTACTTC
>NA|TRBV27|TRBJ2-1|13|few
CASSPGAYNEQFF
TGTGCCAGTTCCCCGGGGGCTTACAATGAGCAGTTCTTC
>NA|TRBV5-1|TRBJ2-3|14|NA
CASSFEGDTDTQYF
TGCGCCAGCAGCTTCGAGGGGGACACAGATACGCAGTATTTT
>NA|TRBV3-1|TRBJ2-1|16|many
CASSQGAAYSYNEQFF
TGTGCCAGCAGCCAAGGAGCGGCGTACTCCTACAATGAGCAGTTCTTC
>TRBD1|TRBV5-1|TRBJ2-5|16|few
CASSSQGAGLQETQYF
TGCGCCAGCAGCTCTCAGGGGGCCGGGCTTCAAGAGACCCAGTACTTC
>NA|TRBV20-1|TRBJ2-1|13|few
CSAARLGHNEQFF
TGCAGTGCCGCCAGACTAGGACACAATGAGCAGTTCTTC
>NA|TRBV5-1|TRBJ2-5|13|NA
CASSTDQGETQYF
TGCGCCAGCAGCACGGACCAGGGGGAGACCCAGTACTTC
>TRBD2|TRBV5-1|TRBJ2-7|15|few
CASTLPSGDSYEQYF
TGCGCCAGCACTCTTCCTAGCGGGGACTCCTACGAGCAGTACTTC
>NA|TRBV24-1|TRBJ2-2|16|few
CATSDGDWVNTGELFF
TGTGCCACCAGTGATGGTGACTGGGTAAACACCGGGGAGCTGTTTTTT
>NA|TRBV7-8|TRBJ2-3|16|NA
CASSPGLRTITDTQYF
TGTGCCAGCAGCCCCGGACTCAGGACTATCACAGATACGCAGTATTTT
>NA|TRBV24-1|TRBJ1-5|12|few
CATSQGNQPQHF
TGTGCCACCAGTCAGGGCAATCAGCCCCAGCATTTT
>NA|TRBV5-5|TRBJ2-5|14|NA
CASSFQGNQETQYF
TGTGCCAGCAGTTTTCAGGGGAACCAAGAGACCCAGTACTTC
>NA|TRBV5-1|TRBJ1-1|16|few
CASSLDGRLGTTEAFF
TGCGCCAGCAGCTTGGATGGGAGGTTAGGAACCACTGAAGCTTTCTTT
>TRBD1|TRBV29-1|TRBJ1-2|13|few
CSAATGGDYGYTF
TGCAGCGCTGCGACAGGGGGCGACTATGGCTACACCTTC
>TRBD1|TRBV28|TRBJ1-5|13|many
CASSGTGVQPQHF
TGTGCCAGCAGTGGGACAGGGGTTCAGCCCCAGCATTTT
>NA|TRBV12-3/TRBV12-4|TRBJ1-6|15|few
CASSSMDRMNSPLHF
TGTGCCAGCAGTTCTATGGACAGAATGAATTCACCCCTCCACTTT
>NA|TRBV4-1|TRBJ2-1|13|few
CASSQDRWKEQFF
TGCGCCAGCAGCCAAGACCGCTGGAAAGAGCAGTTCTTC
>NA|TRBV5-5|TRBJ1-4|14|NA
CASSSGDLGEKLFF
TGTGCCAGCAGCTCCGGGGACTTAGGAGAAAAACTGTTTTTT
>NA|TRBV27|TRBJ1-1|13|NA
CASSSRQNTEAFF
TGTGCCAGCAGTTCTCGCCAAAACACTGAAGCTTTCTTT
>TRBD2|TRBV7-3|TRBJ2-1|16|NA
CASSDLLAGGYNEQFF
TGTGCCAGCAGCGATCTACTAGCGGGGGGATACAATGAGCAGTTCTTC
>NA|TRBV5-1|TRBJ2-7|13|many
CATSPEATYEQYF
TGCGCCACCTCCCCCGAGGCGACCTACGAGCAGTACTTC
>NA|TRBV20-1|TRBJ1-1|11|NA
CSALENTEAFF
TGCAGTGCTCTCGAGAACACTGAAGCTTTCTTT
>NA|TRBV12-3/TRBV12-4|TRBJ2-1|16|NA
CASSFILGSRGYEQFF
TGTGCCAGCAGTTTTATCTTGGGCAGCCGAGGTTATGAGCAGTTCTTC
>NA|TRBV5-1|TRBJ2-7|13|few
CASSLDTTYEQYF
TGCGCCAGCAGCTTGGACACAACCTACGAGCAGTACTTC
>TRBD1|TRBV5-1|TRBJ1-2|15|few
CASSQTTGGTAGYTF
TGCGCCAGCAGCCAGACAACAGGGGGGACGGCTGGCTACACCTTC
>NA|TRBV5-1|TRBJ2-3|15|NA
CASCPSGGPTDTQYF
TGCGCCAGCTGCCCCTCCGGCGGACCCACAGATACGCAGTATTTT
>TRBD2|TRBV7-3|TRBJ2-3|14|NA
CASSKAGRTDTQYF
TGTGCCAGCAGCAAAGCGGGGCGCACAGATACGCAGTATTTT
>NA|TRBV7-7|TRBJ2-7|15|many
CASSLAEGSSYEQYF
TGTGCTAGCAGCTTAGCGGAGGGGAGCTCCTACGAGCAGTACTTC
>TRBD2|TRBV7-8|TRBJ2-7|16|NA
CASSLVRSGSTHEQYF
TGTGCCAGCAGCTTAGTGCGGAGCGGGAGTACCCACGAGCAGTACTTC
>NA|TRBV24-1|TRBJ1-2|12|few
CATSEDGYGYTF
TGTGCCACCAGTGAGGACGGCTATGGCTACACCTTC
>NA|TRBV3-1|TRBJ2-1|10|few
CASSRGEQFF
TGTGCCAGCAGCCGCGGTGAGCAGTTCTTC
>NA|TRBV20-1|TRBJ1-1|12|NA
CSAIRGDTEAFF
TGCAGTGCTATTCGAGGGGACACTGAAGCTTTCTTT
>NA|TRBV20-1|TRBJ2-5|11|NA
CSARDGETQYF
TGCAGTGCTAGGGACGGCGAGACCCAGTACTTC
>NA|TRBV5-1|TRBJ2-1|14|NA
CASSFGDPRSEQFF
TGCGCCAGCAGCTTCGGGGATCCCAGGAGTGAGCAGTTCTTC
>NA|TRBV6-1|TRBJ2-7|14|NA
CASSEFRGHSEQYF
TGTGCCAGCAGTGAATTCAGGGGCCACAGCGAGCAGTACTTC
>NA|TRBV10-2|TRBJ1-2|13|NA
CASSESVLFGYTF
TGCGCCAGCAGTGAGTCGGTTCTGTTTGGCTACACCTTC
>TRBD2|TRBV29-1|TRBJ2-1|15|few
CSVERRSGGPNEQFF
TGCAGCGTTGAACGTCGGTCGGGGGGGCCTAATGAGCAGTTCTTC
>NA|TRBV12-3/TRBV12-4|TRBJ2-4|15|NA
CASSFPSGGKNIQYF
TGTGCCAGCAGTTTCCCCTCGGGCGGCAAAAACATTCAGTACTTC
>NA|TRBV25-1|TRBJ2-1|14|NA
CASQQLGLGNEQFF
TGTGCCAGCCAACAACTAGGTCTGGGGAATGAGCAGTTCTTC
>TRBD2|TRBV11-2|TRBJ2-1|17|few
CASSILNLAGDYNEQFF
TGTGCCAGCAGCATACTTAACCTAGCGGGAGATTACAATGAGCAGTTCTTC
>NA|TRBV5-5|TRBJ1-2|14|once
CASSLVDPDYGYTF
TGTGCCAGCAGCTTGGTAGACCCTGACTATGGCTACACCTTC